The rows below give T cell receptor beta chains drawn from one sample of a study of CD8 T cells in ankylosing spondylitis. TCRdb re-called the 5' RACE reads with MiXCR, one entry per CDR3 protein. The table has some 240,000 distinct CDR3 sequences, under 20% seen once. Sequencing was carried out using blood, either unsorted or a sorted T cell fraction (not recorded which). Receptors originate from a male donor with ankylosing spondylitis or in good health (not recorded which). Each CDR3 is given with its conserved first and last residue. D genes are given only for firm matches. A row's size may be missing; if present it is once, few, many or a size class.

j_call d_call clone_size v_call cdr3_nt cdr3_aa
TRBJ2-4 NA NA TRBV5-1 TGCGCCAGCAGCCTCGAGTTTCCGGGGTTGGTGAACATTCAGTACTTC CASSLEFPGLVNIQYF
TRBJ2-1 TRBD2 NA TRBV9 TGTGCCAGCACCCCTGCGGGAGGGGTCTACAATGAGCAGTTCTTC CASTPAGGVYNEQFF
TRBJ2-3 NA NA TRBV5-1 TGCGCCAGCAGCTTGGCGGCGATCACTAGCACAGATACGCAGTATTTT CASSLAAITSTDTQYF
TRBJ1-1 NA NA TRBV6-5 TGTGCCAGCAGTCCCGGGACACCTGAAGCTTTCTTT CASSPGTPEAFF
TRBJ2-7 NA few TRBV9 TGTGCCAGCAGCGCCTATAGCGTCCCTACCTACGAGCAGTACTTC CASSAYSVPTYEQYF
TRBJ2-7 NA NA TRBV29-1 TGCAGCGTTGAAATAGGACACAACTACGAGCAGTACTTC CSVEIGHNYEQYF
TRBJ2-5 NA NA TRBV29-1 TGCAGCGTTGAGTGGGGCGGAGGAGAGACCCAGTACTTC CSVEWGGGETQYF
TRBJ2-1 TRBD1 NA TRBV11-3 TGTGCCAGCAGCCCTCGACAGGGGGCTCACAATGAGCAGTTCTTC CASSPRQGAHNEQFF
TRBJ2-1 TRBD2 many TRBV12-3/TRBV12-4 TGTGCCAGCAGTTCGATGACTAGCGCATTTTACAATGAGCAGTTCTTC CASSSMTSAFYNEQFF
TRBJ2-1 NA many TRBV4-1 TGCGCCAGCAGCCAAGTGGTTGGTTTGGATGGATCCTACAATGAGCAGTTCTTC CASSQVVGLDGSYNEQFF
TRBJ1-1 NA few TRBV7-3 TGTGCCAGCGGGTCCGGGGATGGCACTGAAGCTTTCTTT CASGSGDGTEAFF
TRBJ2-5 TRBD1 few TRBV6-1 TGTGCCAGCAGTGACCGGGACAGGGTGCTTGGGGAGACCCAGTACTTC CASSDRDRVLGETQYF
TRBJ1-1 NA once TRBV6-5 TGTGCCAGCAGTTACGGTGGGGGGTGGGGAACTGAAGCTTTCTTT CASSYGGGWGTEAFF
TRBJ1-5 NA few TRBV6-6 TGTGCCAGCAGTCATCGAAATCAGCCCCAGCATTTT CASSHRNQPQHF
TRBJ1-4 NA few TRBV12-3/TRBV12-4 TGTGCCAGCAGTCGGAGGATAGAGAGTGAAAAACTGTTTTTT CASSRRIESEKLFF
TRBJ2-7 TRBD2 NA TRBV5-1 TGCGCCAGCAGCGTCTATAGCGGGAGTGGGTACGAGCAGTACTTC CASSVYSGSGYEQYF
TRBJ2-5 NA NA TRBV7-8 TGTGCCAGCAGCTTAGCGGAAATAGGGGCCCCTTCCCAAGAGACCCAGTACTTC CASSLAEIGAPSQETQYF
TRBJ2-7 NA many TRBV29-1 TGCAGCGTTCGGGACGCAGGCAAATACGAGCAGTACTTC CSVRDAGKYEQYF
TRBJ2-1 TRBD2 NA TRBV27 TGTGCCAGCAGTCCACACACTAGCGGGAATGACAATGAGCAGTTCTTC CASSPHTSGNDNEQFF
TRBJ2-1 NA few TRBV7-2 TGTGCCAGCAGCTTAGCGGGTCTCCCTACCTACAATGAGCAGTTCTTC CASSLAGLPTYNEQFF
TRBJ2-5 TRBD2 few TRBV20-1 TGCAGTGCTAGCGTCGGACTAGCGGAACAAGAGACCCAGTACTTC CSASVGLAEQETQYF
TRBJ2-1 TRBD2 NA TRBV7-2 TGTGCCAGCAGCTCAGCTAGCGGGAGTCGGCAAAATGAGCAGTTCTTC CASSSASGSRQNEQFF
TRBJ2-1 NA NA TRBV6-5 TGTGCCAGCAGTTTAAACAGGGAGGGCCACCCCACGTTCTTC CASSLNREGHPTFF
TRBJ2-7 NA many TRBV10-3 TGTGCCATCACGGACTTCGGCCGATTGGAGCAGTACTTC CAITDFGRLEQYF
TRBJ2-1 TRBD1 many TRBV29-1 TGCAGCGTTGTGACAGGGGAGGCGTACAATGAGCAGTTCTTC CSVVTGEAYNEQFF
TRBJ2-2 TRBD2 NA TRBV11-1 TGTGCCAGCAGCTTTCCGACTAGCGGGAGATCGAACACCGGGGAGCTGTTTTTT CASSFPTSGRSNTGELFF
TRBJ1-5 TRBD1 NA TRBV7-8 TGTGCCAGCAGCGGCACGACAGGGGCGAGCAATCAGCCCCAGCATTTT CASSGTTGASNQPQHF
TRBJ2-7 TRBD1 NA TRBV20-1 TGCAGTGCTCCCCCACCAGCTGGGGGACAGTTCTCCTACGAGCAGTACTTC CSAPPPAGGQFSYEQYF
TRBJ2-7 NA few TRBV5-1 TGCGCCAGCAGTTGGACTACCAGTATGTACGAGCAGTACTTC CASSWTTSMYEQYF